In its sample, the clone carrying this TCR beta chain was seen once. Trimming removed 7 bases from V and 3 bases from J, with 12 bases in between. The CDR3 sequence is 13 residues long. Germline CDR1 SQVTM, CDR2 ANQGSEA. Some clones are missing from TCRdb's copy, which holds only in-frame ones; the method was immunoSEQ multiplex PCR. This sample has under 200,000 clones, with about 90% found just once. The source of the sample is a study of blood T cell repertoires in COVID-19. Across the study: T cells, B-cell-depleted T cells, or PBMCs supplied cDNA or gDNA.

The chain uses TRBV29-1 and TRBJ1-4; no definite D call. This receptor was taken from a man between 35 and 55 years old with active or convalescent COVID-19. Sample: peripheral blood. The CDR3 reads CSDVTRPNEKLFF. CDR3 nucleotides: TGCAGCGACGTGACAAGACCTAATGAAAAACTGTTTTTT.